This T cell receptor (beta chain) was sequenced in a study of cytomegalovirus exposure and HLA in healthy donors. Study results and caveats: An Asian-associated ancestry cluster reportedly showed fewer N-insertions than the roughly 670-donor mean in a later analysis.

The length of the CDR3 is 13 residues. V lost 0 bases and J lost 11, with 14 bases in between. The V gene's germline CDR1 is SGDLS and CDR2 YYNGEE. Of note for this clone: Its antigen is unknown.

60 Vbeta and 13 Jbeta primers were used in PCR. Using immunoSEQ multiplex PCR, the repertoire was profiled, and TCRdb retains in-frame clones only, with some absent. The sample records about 120,000 clones, roughly three fifths being singletons. Sequenced sample: PBMCs. The receptor was derived from a middle-aged woman in good health and CMV-seropositive. The V call is TRBV9, the J call TRBJ1-1; a possible D gene is TRBD1 (5 bases). The DNA for the CDR3 is TGTGCCAGCAGCGTAGCTCAAGGGGCTCCGGCTTTCTTT. Amino acids: CASSVAQGAPAFF.